What follows is one T cell receptor (beta chain) and its context. Its antigen is unidentified. As the template, RNA transcripts were used to amplify TCR beta CDR3 regions. In the first round, RT-PCR was carried out with HTBI primers, and a multiplex PCR formed the second round. Each CDR3 protein is one row after TCRdb ran MiXCR on the multiplex PCR reads. The sample has a few hundred thousand distinct CDR3 sequences; 17% are singletons. This sample is drawn from a study of Graves' ophthalmopathy and Graves' hyperthyroidism. General study results and limits: Sensitivity of about 70% and specificity of roughly 78% were achieved by the model that predicted ophthalmopathy progression. Appearing in blood as well were most expanded thyroid clonotypes above 0.001 frequency.

Hyperthyroidism is called stable when no ophthalmopathy develops within 18 months of follow-up. Sampling around 10 ml of fresh peripheral blood provided the PBMCs. Germline V gene sequence: CDR1 MDHEN, CDR2 SYDVKM. Trimming cost V 6 bases and J 6 bases, with 14 bases left between them. The CDR3 has 13 residues. Sequenced sample: peripheral blood. V and J are TRBV28 and TRBJ1-1, with D unclear. The TCR sequence derives from an adult woman with stable Graves' hyperthyroidism. Here the CDR3 reads CASSRVETPEAFF. The CDR3, as DNA: TGTGCCAGCAGCCGAGTTGAAACCCCTGAAGCTTTCTTT.